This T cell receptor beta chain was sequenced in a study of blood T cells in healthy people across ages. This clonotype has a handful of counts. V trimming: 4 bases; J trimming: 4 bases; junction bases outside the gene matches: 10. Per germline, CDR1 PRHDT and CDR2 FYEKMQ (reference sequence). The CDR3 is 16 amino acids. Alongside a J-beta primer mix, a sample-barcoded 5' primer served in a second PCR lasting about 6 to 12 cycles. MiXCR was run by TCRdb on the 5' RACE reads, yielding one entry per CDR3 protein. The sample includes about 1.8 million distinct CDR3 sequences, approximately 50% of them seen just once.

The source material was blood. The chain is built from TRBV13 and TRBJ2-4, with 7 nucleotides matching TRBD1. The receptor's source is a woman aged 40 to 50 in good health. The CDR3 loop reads CASSWRQGREKNIQYF. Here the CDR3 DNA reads TGTGCCAGCAGCTGGAGACAGGGCCGAGAAAAAAACATTCAGTACTTC.